These T cell receptor beta chains were read from a single sample in a study of cytomegalovirus exposure and HLA in healthy donors. The assay was immunoSEQ multiplex PCR, and TCRdb's table has in-frame clones only and misses some. Here the sample spans 130,000 to 150,000 clones, over 75% being singletons. What was sequenced was PBMCs. The receptors derive from a young woman in good health and CMV-seronegative. CDR3s include the opening cysteine and the closing phenylalanine or tryptophan. The order of the fields is V gene, CDR3 length, clone size, D gene, J gene, CDR3 protein, CDR3 DNA. The D gene is left open where the match is weak. Only some rows state a clone size, as once, few, many or a class for expanded clones.

>TRBV19|14|.|TRBD1|TRBJ1-2
CASSATGGRYGYTF
TGTGCCAGTAGTGCCACAGGGGGCAGGTATGGCTACACCTTC
>TRBV28|13|.|TRBD2|TRBJ2-7
CASSFGAGDEQYF
TGTGCCAGCAGTTTCGGGGCGGGAGACGAGCAGTACTTC
>TRBV6-5|12|.|TRBD2|TRBJ2-5
CASRGGGETQYF
TGTGCCAGCCGGGGGGGCGGAGAGACCCAGTACTTC
>TRBV5-1|17|.|.|TRBJ2-7
CASSLTGSAWGTYEQYF
TGCGCCAGCAGCTTGACAGGGAGTGCGTGGGGTACCTACGAGCAGTACTTC
>TRBV4-3|15|few|.|TRBJ1-3
CASSQEARPGNTIYF
TGCGCCAGCAGCCAAGAGGCCCGTCCTGGAAACACCATATATTTT
>TRBV10-2|13|.|.|TRBJ2-1
CASSESWTSEQFF
TGCGCCAGCAGTGAGTCCTGGACAAGCGAGCAGTTCTTC
>TRBV27|16|.|TRBD2|TRBJ2-2
CASSSLSSGRTGELFF
TGTGCCAGCAGTTCCCTATCTAGCGGGAGAACCGGGGAGCTGTTTTTT
>TRBV19|13|.|.|TRBJ2-3
CASSREDTDTQYF
TGTGCCAGTAGTCGAGAGGACACAGATACGCAGTATTTT
>TRBV15|18|.|.|TRBJ1-4
CATSRDLPGSVANEKLFF
TGTGCCACCAGCAGAGATCTCCCGGGGTCGGTAGCTAATGAAAAACTGTTTTTT
>TRBV4-1|18|few|.|TRBJ2-7
CASSQHGPERTGTYEQYF
TGCGCCAGCAGCCAACATGGACCCGAGCGGACGGGAACCTACGAGCAGTACTTC
>TRBV11-1|15|.|TRBD2|TRBJ2-2
CASSRLAGGAGELFF
TGTGCCAGCAGCCGACTAGCGGGGGGAGCAGGGGAGCTGTTTTTT
>TRBV7-9|14|few|.|TRBJ1-3
CASRPDMNGNTIYF
TGTGCCAGCAGACCTGACATGAATGGAAACACCATATATTTT
>TRBV7-2|15|.|.|TRBJ2-5
CASSLGWAEQETQYF
TGTGCCAGCAGCTTAGGATGGGCAGAGCAAGAGACCCAGTACTTC
>TRBV9|15|.|TRBD1|TRBJ1-4
CASSPLTGNGEKLFF
TGTGCCAGCAGCCCTCTGACAGGGAATGGTGAAAAACTGTTTTTT
>TRBV27|16|.|.|TRBJ2-7
CASSSFSQGVSYEQYF
TGTGCCAGCAGTTCGTTTTCCCAGGGTGTGTCCTACGAGCAGTACTTC
>TRBV5-1|14|.|TRBD1|TRBJ2-7
CASSYGTGAYEQYF
TGCGCCAGCAGCTACGGGACAGGGGCCTACGAGCAGTACTTC
>TRBV2|16|.|TRBD1|TRBJ2-4
CASHEGGQGARDIQYF
TGTGCCAGCCACGAGGGGGGTCAGGGGGCGAGGGACATTCAGTACTTC
>TRBV11-3|16|.|TRBD2|TRBJ2-1
CASSPRAGGGVNEQFF
TGTGCCAGCAGCCCGCGGGCGGGGGGGGGCGTAAATGAGCAGTTCTTC
>TRBV10-3|18|once|TRBD2|TRBJ2-5
CAISVSPGGSGDQETQYF
TGTGCCATCAGTGTTTCCCCTGGCGGTAGCGGGGACCAAGAGACCCAGTACTTC
>TRBV18|15|.|.|TRBJ1-1
CASSPQRGVNTEAFF
TGTGCCAGCTCACCACAACGGGGAGTGAACACTGAAGCTTTCTTT
>TRBV27|18|.|TRBD2|TRBJ2-6
CASSERTSAYSGANVLTF
TGTGCCAGCAGTGAAAGGACTAGCGCCTACTCTGGGGCCAACGTCCTGACTTTC
>TRBV6-1|15|once|TRBD1|TRBJ1-2
CASSDIWTGEGGYTF
TGTGCCAGCAGTGATATCTGGACAGGGGAAGGTGGCTACACCTTC
>TRBV6-5|13|.|.|TRBJ1-5
CASSRQSDQPQHF
TGTGCCAGCAGCCGACAGAGTGATCAGCCCCAGCATTTT
>TRBV14|17|.|TRBD2|TRBJ2-1
CASSQGGAGGLIGEQFF
TGTGCCAGCAGCCAAGGGGGAGCGGGAGGTTTAATAGGTGAGCAGTTCTTC
>TRBV30|14|.|TRBD2|TRBJ2-7
CAWSVLAGPSEQYF
TGTGCCTGGAGTGTACTAGCGGGTCCCTCCGAGCAGTACTTC
>TRBV30|15|.|TRBD1|TRBJ2-1
CAWSSHTGAYNEQFF
TGTGCCTGGAGCTCCCATACAGGGGCCTACAATGAGCAGTTCTTC
>TRBV7-9|15|.|.|TRBJ1-4
CASSLKGGGNEKLFF
TGTGCCAGCAGCTTGAAGGGCGGAGGAAATGAAAAACTGTTTTTT
>TRBV30|15|once|TRBD1|TRBJ2-1
CALGQGGGLYNEQFF
TGTGCCCTCGGACAGGGGGGCGGCCTATACAATGAGCAGTTCTTC